A single sample gave rise to the 14 T cell receptor beta chains below, sequenced in a study of control samples from healthy donors and cancer patients. Here immunoSEQ multiplex PCR was the method, and the copy in TCRdb shows in-frame clones only, minus some. The profile shows 70,000 or so clones, around 94% of them singletons. Sequencing used blood. The source is a middle-aged woman in good health.

The chain joins TRBV5-1 to TRBJ2-1; D may be TRBD1 (6 bases). This CDR3 has 13 amino acids. Germline assignment: CDR1 SGHRS and CDR2 YFSETQ. The V gene lost 4 bases and the J gene lost 6 bases, with 11 bases spanning the gap. CDR3 bases: TGCGCCAGCAGCCCTGGACAGATCAATGAGCAGTTCTTC. It translates to CASSPGQINEQFF.

V is TRBV18 and J is TRBJ2-7; no reliable D call. CDR1 and CDR2 from the germline V gene are KGHSH and LQKENI. The CDR3 totals 15 residues. Trimming stripped 1 base from V and 0 bases from J, with 10 bases between. For the CDR3, the DNA is TGTGCCAGCTCACCACTTAGGGCAAGCTCCTACGAGCAGTACTTC. It codes for CASSPLRASSYEQYF. Full variable domain (rest looked up from reference TRBV18 and TRBJ2-7): NAGVMQNPRHLVRRRGQEARLRCSPMKGHSHVYWYRQLPEEGLKFMVYLQKENIIDESGMPKERFSAEFPKEGPSILRIQQVVRGDSAAYFCASSPLRASSYEQYFGPGTRLTVT.

This clone was counted only a few times. The chain employs TRBV9 and TRBJ2-1; perhaps D is TRBD1 or TRBD2 (5 bases each). The V end was cut by 0 bases, the J end by 2 bases, with 9 bases between. The CDR3 is 15 residues long. In germline, CDR1 is SGDLS, CDR2 YYNGEE. The chain's CDR3 is CASSVGQGPYNEQFF. The DNA for the CDR3 is TGTGCCAGCAGCGTAGGGCAGGGACCCTACAATGAGCAGTTCTTC.

The rearrangement uses TRBV5-6 and TRBJ1-2; the match to TRBD1 covers 10 bases. The CDR3 runs to 13 residues. The V segment lost 6 bases and the J segment 5 bases; nucleotides outside the gene matches: 4. Germline CDR1 SGHDT, CDR2 YYEEEE. The CDR3 loop is CASTGTGDYGYTF. The CDR3 nucleotides read TGTGCCAGCACCGGGACAGGGGATTATGGCTACACCTTC.

This clone was observed a single time. This chain uses TRBV21-1 with TRBJ2-7; the D call in the table, TRBD2, was not verified against the DNA. TRBV21-1 is labeled a pseudogene. The CDR3 spans 13 residues. This chain's CDR3 is CASSIPPTYEQYF. CDR3 nucleotide sequence: TGTGCCAGCAGCATCCCGCCTACTTACGAGCAGTACTTC.

The J gene is TRBJ1-2, the V gene TRBV19; weak D call: TRBD1 (5 bases). Germline V gene data show CDR1 as LNHDA and CDR2 as SQIVND (reference sequence). This CDR3 comprises 12 residues. V was clipped by 5 bases and J by 6 bases, with 10 bases between them. CDR3 nucleotide sequence: TGTGCCAGTAGTTCCGGACAACATGGCTACACCTTC. Its protein is CASSSGQHGYTF.

V usage is TRBV28 and J usage is TRBJ1-5; D is perhaps TRBD1 (5 bases). CDR1 and CDR2 (germline): MDHEN, SYDVKM. The CDR3 consists of 16 residues. V was pared by 3 bases and J by 2 bases, with 14 bases between. This chain's CDR3 is CASSFRGLAGNQPQHF. CDR3 bases: TGTGCCAGCAGTTTCCGGGGCCTCGCGGGCAATCAGCCCCAGCATTTT. Full variable domain (missing parts from reference TRBV28 and TRBJ1-5): DVKVTQSSRYLVKRTGEKVFLECVQDMDHENMFWYRQDPGLGLRLIYFSYDVKMKEKGDIPEGYSVSREKKERFSLILESASTNQTSMYLCASSFRGLAGNQPQHFGDGTRLSIL.

The rearrangement links TRBV11-3 to TRBJ2-1, with TRBD2 matching 8 bases. V gave up 5 bases and J gave up 7 bases; unmatched junction bases: 10. The germline V gene has CDR1 SGHNT and CDR2 YENEEA. This CDR3 region has 15 residues. The CDR3 DNA sequence: TGTGCCAGCAGCCCCCGGGCGGGAGGCCAGAATGAGCAGTTCTTC. It is translated as CASSPRAGGQNEQFF.

The chain recombines TRBV2 with TRBJ2-5, with D hard to call. Between the trimmed V and J ends, which lost 5 bases and 0 bases, there was a span of 10 bases. The CDR3 covers 14 residues. Germline V gene sequence: CDR1 SNHLY, CDR2 FYNNEI. This chain's CDR3 is CASSRGANQETQYF. Written as DNA, the CDR3 is TGTGCCAGCAGTCGAGGAGCAAACCAAGAGACCCAGTACTTC.

The chain uses TRBV5-8 and TRBJ2-2, with D perhaps given as TRBD1 or TRBD2 (6 bases each). CDR3 length: 16 residues. V was cut by 7 bases and J by 4 bases, with 20 bases left in between. Germline CDR1 reads SGHTS; CDR2 reads YDEGEE. The CDR3 is CASRSYVGGSTGELFF. The CDR3 nucleotides read TGTGCCAGCCGATCCTATGTGGGGGGCAGCACCGGGGAGCTGTTTTTT.

This clone occurred a few times. CDR3 DNA sequence: TGCGCCAGCAGCCGACAGGGGGCGGCCTACGAGCAGTACTTC. The encoded protein is CASSRQGAAYEQYF. This chain joins TRBV5-1 and TRBJ2-7; 10 nucleotides line up with TRBD1. This CDR3 spans 14 amino acids. V trimming: 4 bases; J trimming: 2 bases; junction bases outside the gene matches: 3. Germline CDR1 is SGHRS and CDR2 is YFSETQ.

The chain joins TRBV10-3 to TRBJ2-5, with TRBD2 identical over 11 bases. CDR3 length: 16 residues. Trimming at V came to 0 bases and at J to 6 bases, leaving 6 bases not matched to a gene. Germline values: CDR1 ENHRY, CDR2 SYGVKD. The CDR3 DNA reads as TGTGCCATCAGTGAGTCCCTAGCGGGGGGTTCAAAGACCCAGTACTTC. Encoded protein: CAISESLAGGSKTQYF.

The rearrangement links TRBV29-1 to TRBJ2-7; 12 nucleotides line up with TRBD1. The trim removed 6 bases at V and 2 bases at J, leaving 2 bases unmatched. Per germline, CDR1 SQVTM and CDR2 ANQGSEA. The CDR3 covers 13 residues. CDR3: CSVGDRGPYEQYF. CDR3 in DNA: TGCAGCGTGGGGGACAGGGGGCCCTACGAGCAGTACTTC.

This chain links TRBV9 with TRBJ1-3; the D gene is possibly TRBD1 (5 bases). The CDR3 runs to 15 residues. Trimming removed 0 bases at V and 6 bases at J, with 13 bases between. Germline lookup yields CDR1 SGDLS and CDR2 YYNGEE. CDR3 DNA sequence: TGTGCCAGCAGCGTAGGGCAGGGTTGGGTAAACACCATATATTTT. Protein: CASSVGQGWVNTIYF.